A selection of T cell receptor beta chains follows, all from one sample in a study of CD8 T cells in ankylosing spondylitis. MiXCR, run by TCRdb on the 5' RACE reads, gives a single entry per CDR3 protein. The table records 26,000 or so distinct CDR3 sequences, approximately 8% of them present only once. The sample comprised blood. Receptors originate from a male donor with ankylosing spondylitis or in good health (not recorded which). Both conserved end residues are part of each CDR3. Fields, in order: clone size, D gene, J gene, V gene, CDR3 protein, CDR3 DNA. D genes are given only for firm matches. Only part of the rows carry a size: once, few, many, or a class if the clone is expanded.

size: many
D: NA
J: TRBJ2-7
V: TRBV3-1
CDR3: CASSQNYEQYF
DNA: TGTGCCAGCAGCCAAAACTACGAGCAGTACTTC

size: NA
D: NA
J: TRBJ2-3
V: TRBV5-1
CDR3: CASSPRGPVNTDTQYF
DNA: TGCGCCAGCAGCCCCCGGGGTCCCGTGAACACAGATACGCAGTATTTT

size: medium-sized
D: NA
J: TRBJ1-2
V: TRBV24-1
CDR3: CATSDPGVESDYGYTF
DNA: TGTGCCACCAGTGATCCGGGGGTTGAGAGCGACTATGGCTACACCTTC

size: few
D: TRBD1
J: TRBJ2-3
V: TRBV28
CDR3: CASSGGTGITDTQYF
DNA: TGTGCCAGCAGTGGTGGGACAGGGATCACAGATACGCAGTATTTT

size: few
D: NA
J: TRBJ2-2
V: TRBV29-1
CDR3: CSVNRVDTGELFF
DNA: TGCAGCGTTAACAGGGTGGACACCGGGGAGCTGTTTTTT

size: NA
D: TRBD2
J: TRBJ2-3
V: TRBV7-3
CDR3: CASSPYGSGADTQYF
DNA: TGTGCCAGCAGCCCCTACGGTAGCGGGGCAGATACGCAGTATTTT

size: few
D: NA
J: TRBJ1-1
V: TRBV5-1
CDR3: CASSPSPMNTEAFF
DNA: TGCGCCAGCAGCCCCTCTCCGATGAACACTGAAGCTTTCTTT

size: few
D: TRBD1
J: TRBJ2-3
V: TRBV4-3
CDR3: CASSLGDRGADTQYF
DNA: TGCGCCAGCAGCCTCGGGGACAGGGGAGCAGATACGCAGTATTTT

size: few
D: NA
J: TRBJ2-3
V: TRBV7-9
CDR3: CASSWAGTDTQYF
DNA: TGTGCCAGCAGCTGGGCCGGGACAGATACGCAGTATTTT

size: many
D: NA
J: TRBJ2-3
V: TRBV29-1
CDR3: CSAGGPPIF
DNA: TGCAGCGCCGGAGGCCCTCCGATTTTT

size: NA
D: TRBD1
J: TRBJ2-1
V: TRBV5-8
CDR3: CASSPRGLLNRGANEQFF
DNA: TGTGCCAGCAGCCCGAGGGGACTCTTAAACAGGGGGGCCAATGAGCAGTTCTTC

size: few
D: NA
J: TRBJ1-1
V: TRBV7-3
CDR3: CASSLNGGWNTEAFF
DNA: TGTGCCAGCAGCTTAAATGGGGGCTGGAACACTGAAGCTTTCTTT

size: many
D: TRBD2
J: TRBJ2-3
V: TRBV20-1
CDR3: CSASASGSGTDTQYF
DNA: TGCAGTGCTAGTGCTAGCGGGAGCGGGACAGATACGCAGTATTTT

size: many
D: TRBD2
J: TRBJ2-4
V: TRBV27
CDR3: CASSIGGNIQYF
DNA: TGTGCCAGCAGTATCGGGGGGAACATTCAGTACTTC

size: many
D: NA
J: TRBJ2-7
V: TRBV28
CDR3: CASSPGQGYEQYF
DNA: TGTGCCAGCAGTCCGGGGCAGGGGTACGAGCAGTACTTC

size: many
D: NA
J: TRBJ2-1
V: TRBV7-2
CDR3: CASSLVIVGANEQFF
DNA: TGTGCCAGCAGCTTAGTAATCGTGGGGGCTAATGAGCAGTTCTTC

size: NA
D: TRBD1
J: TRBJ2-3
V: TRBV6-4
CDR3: CASSEGAGGTDTQYF
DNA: TGTGCCAGCAGCGAGGGGGCTGGAGGCACAGATACGCAGTATTTT

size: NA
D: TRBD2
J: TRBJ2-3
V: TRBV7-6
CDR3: CASSLREGQSTDTQYF
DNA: TGTGCCAGCAGCCTACGGGAGGGCCAGAGCACAGATACGCAGTATTTT

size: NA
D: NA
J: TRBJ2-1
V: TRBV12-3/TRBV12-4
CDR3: CASSPAVIGAFDEQFF
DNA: TGTGCCAGCAGTCCCGCGGTTATAGGGGCGTTCGATGAGCAGTTCTTC

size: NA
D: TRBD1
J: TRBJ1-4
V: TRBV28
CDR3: CASSLTGGNEKLFF
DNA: TGTGCCAGCAGTCTGACAGGGGGTAATGAAAAACTGTTTTTT

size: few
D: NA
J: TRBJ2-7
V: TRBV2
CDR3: CASSEVSYEQYF
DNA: TGTGCCAGCAGTGAAGTATCCTACGAGCAGTACTTC

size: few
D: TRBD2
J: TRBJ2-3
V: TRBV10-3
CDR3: CAISARLAGVNTDTQYF
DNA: TGTGCCATCAGTGCCCGACTAGCGGGAGTGAACACAGATACGCAGTATTTT

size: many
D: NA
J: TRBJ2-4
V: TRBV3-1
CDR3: CASSQELGNIQYF
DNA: TGTGCCAGCAGCCAAGAGTTGGGGAACATTCAGTACTTC

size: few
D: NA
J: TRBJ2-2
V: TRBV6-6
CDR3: CASSYSGDTGELFF
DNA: TGTGCCAGCAGTTACTCGGGGGACACCGGGGAGCTGTTTTTT

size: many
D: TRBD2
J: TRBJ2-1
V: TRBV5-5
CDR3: CASSSLGLENNEQFF
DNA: TGTGCCAGCAGTTCGCTTGGACTAGAGAACAATGAGCAGTTCTTC

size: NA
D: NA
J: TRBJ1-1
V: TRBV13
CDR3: CASSLGLRDTEAFF
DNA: TGTGCCAGCAGCTTAGGCCTCAGGGACACTGAAGCTTTCTTT

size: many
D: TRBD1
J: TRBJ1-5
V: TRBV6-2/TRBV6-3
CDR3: CASSMIGTARNQPQHF
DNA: TGTGCCAGCAGTATGATCGGGACAGCTAGGAATCAGCCCCAGCATTTT

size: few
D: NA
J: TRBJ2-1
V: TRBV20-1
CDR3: CSARDRTQRVTGFF
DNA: TGCAGTGCTAGGGACCGGACTCAGCGAGTGACGGGGTTCTTC

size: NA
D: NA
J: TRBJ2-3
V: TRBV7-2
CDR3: CASSGLLDTQYF
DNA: TGTGCCAGCAGCGGGCTACTGGATACGCAGTATTTT

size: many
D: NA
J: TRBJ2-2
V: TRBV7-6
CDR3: CASSQTRGRMGELFF
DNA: TGTGCCAGCAGCCAGACTAGGGGGCGTATGGGGGAGCTGTTTTTT

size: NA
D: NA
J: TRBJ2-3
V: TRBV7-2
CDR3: CASSLFLNTDTQYF
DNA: TGTGCCAGCAGCCTATTTTTGAACACAGATACGCAGTATTTT

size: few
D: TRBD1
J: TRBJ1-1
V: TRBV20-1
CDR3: CSALTGGRDTEAFF
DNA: TGCAGTGCTCTAACAGGGGGCCGGGACACTGAAGCTTTCTTT

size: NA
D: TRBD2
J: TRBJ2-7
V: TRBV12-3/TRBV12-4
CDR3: CASSAGLAGEYF
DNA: TGTGCCAGCAGTGCGGGACTAGCGGGGGAGTACTTC

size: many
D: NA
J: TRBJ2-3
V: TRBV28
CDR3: CASSLGPGGDTDTQYF
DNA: TGTGCCAGCAGTTTAGGTCCCGGGGGAGACACAGATACGCAGTATTTT

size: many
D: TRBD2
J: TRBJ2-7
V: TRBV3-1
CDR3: CASRPSGGSSYEQYF
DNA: TGTGCCAGCAGACCCAGCGGGGGGAGCTCCTACGAGCAGTACTTC

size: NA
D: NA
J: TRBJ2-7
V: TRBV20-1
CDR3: CSARVGGSSYEQYF
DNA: TGCAGTGCTAGAGTAGGCGGTAGCTCCTACGAGCAGTACTTC

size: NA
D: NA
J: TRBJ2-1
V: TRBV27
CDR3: CASSSSDRPWDEQFF
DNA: TGTGCCAGCTCCTCTTCGGACCGTCCTTGGGATGAGCAGTTCTTC

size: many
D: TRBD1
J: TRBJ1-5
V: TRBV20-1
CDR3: CSVDRGGQPQHF
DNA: TGCAGTGTGGACAGGGGGGGTCAGCCCCAGCATTTT

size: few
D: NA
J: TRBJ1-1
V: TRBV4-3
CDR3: CASSQVGDEAFF
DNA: TGCGCCAGCAGCCAAGTAGGGGATGAAGCTTTCTTT

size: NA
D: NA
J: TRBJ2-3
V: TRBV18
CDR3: CASSSYQVADTQYF
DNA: TGTGCCAGCTCATCGTACCAGGTGGCAGATACGCAGTATTTT

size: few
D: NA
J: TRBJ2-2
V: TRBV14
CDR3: CASSQGRLREERTGELFF
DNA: TGTGCCAGCAGCCAAGGAAGGCTAAGGGAAGAACGCACCGGGGAGCTGTTTTTT

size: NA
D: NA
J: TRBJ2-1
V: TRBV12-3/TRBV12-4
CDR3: CASTQGLSSYNEQFF
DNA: TGTGCCAGCACCCAGGGGTTAAGCTCCTACAATGAGCAGTTCTTC

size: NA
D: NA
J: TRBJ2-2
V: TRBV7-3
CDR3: CASSSRLGTNTGELFF
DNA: TGTGCCAGCAGCTCACGACTCGGGACGAACACCGGGGAGCTGTTTTTT

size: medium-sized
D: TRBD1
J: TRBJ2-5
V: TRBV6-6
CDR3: CASRTAPGTGEETQYF
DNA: TGTGCCAGCAGGACTGCCCCTGGGACAGGGGAAGAGACCCAGTACTTC

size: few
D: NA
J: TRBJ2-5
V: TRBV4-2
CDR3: CASSQDGGAKQTQYF
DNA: TGTGCCAGCAGCCAAGACGGTGGGGCTAAACAGACCCAGTACTTC

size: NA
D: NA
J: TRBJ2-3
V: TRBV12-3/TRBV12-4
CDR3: CASSLRGRQTDTQYF
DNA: TGTGCCAGCAGTTTGCGGGGACGACAAACAGATACGCAGTATTTT

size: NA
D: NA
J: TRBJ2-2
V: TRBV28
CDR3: CASSFQGTNTGELFF
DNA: TGTGCCAGCAGTTTTCAGGGAACGAACACCGGGGAGCTGTTTTTT

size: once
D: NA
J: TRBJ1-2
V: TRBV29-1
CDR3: CSVEMLANYGYTF
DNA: TGCAGCGTTGAAATGTTGGCCAACTATGGCTACACCTTC